The TCR beta chain under discussion was sequenced for a study of blood T cell repertoires in COVID-19. Those who participated ranged in age from roughly 18 to 89 years and resided in 24 US areas. Participants' reported clinical history set cohort assignment. Symptom resolution, clearance, or two negative PCRs marked the recovered donors of Cohort 3. Sequenced by immunoSEQ multiplex PCR; TCRdb stores in-frame clones only, minus some. The sample includes fewer than 450,000 clones, approximately 84% of them seen just once. V was clipped by 4 bases and J by 6 bases; unmatched bases: 7. Looked up from germline, CDR1 is LGHDT and CDR2 is YNNKEL (reference sequence). The CDR3 consists of 15 residues.

This receptor was identified in a woman in her 30s who had recovered from COVID-19. The sample consisted of PBMCs or T cells enriched from blood (not recorded which). The chain links TRBV3-1 (or the pseudogene TRBV3-2) to TRBJ2-1, with 9 positions matching TRBD2. The CDR3 spells CASSPTGTSINEQFF. The CDR3 DNA reads TGTGCCAGCAGCCCGACCGGGACTAGCATCAATGAGCAGTTCTTC.